This TCR beta chain is drawn from a study of T cells in Graves' hyperthyroidism and ophthalmopathy. What was amplified from RNA transcripts were TCR beta CDR3 regions. Using the HTBI primer set, a first-round RT-PCR was run on the TCR CDR3. TCRdb recomputed calls from the multiplex PCR reads with MiXCR, one row per CDR3 protein. The sample yields some 360,000 distinct CDR3 sequences, around 13% seen once. This clonotype turned up a few times. With a duration under 2 months, the hyperthyroidism was newly diagnosed in patients aged 18 to 65. Diagnoses rested on clinical symptoms, serum thyroxine and TRAb, thyroid ultrasound and orbital computed tomography. Sequencing input: blood. The sequence was obtained from a woman in her fifties or sixties with Graves' hyperthyroidism.

This CDR3 reads CASSPPGTGGNEQFF. CDR3 DNA sequence: TGTGCCAGCTCACCACCGGGGACAGGGGGGAATGAGCAGTTCTTC. The genes are TRBV18 and TRBJ2-1; 11 bases fit TRBD1. Germline-derived CDR1 and CDR2 are KGHSH and LQKENI. There are 15 residues in the CDR3. V lost 0 bases and J lost 7; bases outside the gene matches: 2.